Described below is a single TCR beta chain sequence and its context. The sample comes from a study of T cell responses to AZD1222 COVID-19 vaccine. Produced via immunoSEQ multiplex PCR; TCRdb's table is partial and in-frame only. The sample lists approximately 130,000 clones; approximately 83% were seen once. CDR1 is LGHDT and CDR2 is YNNKEL in the germline V gene (reference sequence). The CDR3 runs 15 residues. V lost 1 base and J lost 5; bases outside the gene matches: 7. The chain combines TRBV3-1 (or the pseudogene TRBV3-2) with TRBJ2-7; 8 nucleotides align to TRBD1. This receptor was taken from an adult in good health. Here the sequenced sample was peripheral blood, taken on day 0 of AZD1222 vaccination. The CDR3 DNA follows: TGTGCCAGCAGCCAAGGACGGACAGGGACCCACGAGCAGTACTTC. Its translation: CASSQGRTGTHEQYF.